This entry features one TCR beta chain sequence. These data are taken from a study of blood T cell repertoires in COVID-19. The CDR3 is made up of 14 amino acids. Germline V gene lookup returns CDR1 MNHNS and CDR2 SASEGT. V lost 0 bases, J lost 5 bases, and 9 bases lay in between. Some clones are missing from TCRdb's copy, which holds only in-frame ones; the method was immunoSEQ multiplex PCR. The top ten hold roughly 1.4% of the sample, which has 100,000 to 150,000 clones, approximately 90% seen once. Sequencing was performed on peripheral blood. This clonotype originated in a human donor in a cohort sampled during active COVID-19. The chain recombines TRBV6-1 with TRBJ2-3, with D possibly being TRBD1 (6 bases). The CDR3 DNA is TGTGCCAGCAGTGAAGCGGGGGCGCGAGATACGCAGTATTTT. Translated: CASSEAGARDTQYF.